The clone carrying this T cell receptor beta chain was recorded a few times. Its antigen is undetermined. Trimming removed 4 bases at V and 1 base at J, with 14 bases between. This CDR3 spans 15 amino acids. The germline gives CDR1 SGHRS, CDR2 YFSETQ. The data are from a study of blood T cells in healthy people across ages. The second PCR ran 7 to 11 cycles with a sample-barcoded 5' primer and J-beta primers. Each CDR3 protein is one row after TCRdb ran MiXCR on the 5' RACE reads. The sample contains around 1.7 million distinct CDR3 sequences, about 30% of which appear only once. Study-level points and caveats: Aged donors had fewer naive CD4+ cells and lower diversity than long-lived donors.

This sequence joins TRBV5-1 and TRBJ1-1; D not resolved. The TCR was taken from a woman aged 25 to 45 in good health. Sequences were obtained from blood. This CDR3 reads CASSPWGERNTEAFF. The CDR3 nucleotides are TGCGCCAGCAGCCCATGGGGTGAACGGAACACTGAAGCTTTCTTT.